This T cell receptor beta chain was captured in a study of T-cell memory formation after mild COVID-19 (dated by TCRdb to the early 2020s). Study-level background: Most TCR sequence clusters were specific to one of the two donors. The cohort was made up of two young adult volunteers, one female and one male, who were previously healthy. Longitudinal TCRalpha and TCRbeta repertoire sequencing tracked T-cell clones expanding and contracting after mild COVID-19 in two donors.

This clonotype has more than one count but fewer than ten. Its antigen target is currently unknown. Within one base of it there is no much larger clone, and no base qualities were kept. The research as a whole found: Some responding clones were found in pre-infection memory, which suggests that pre-existing cross-reactive memory T cells took part in the SARS-CoV-2 response. Contracting CD4+ clones appeared mostly in the CM and EM memory subsets, whereas CD8+ clones were enriched in EMRA. The study covered only two mild cases, and larger cohorts including severe cases with pre-infection samples were considered necessary. The second-wave clones that peaked on day 37 were not confirmed to be SARS-CoV-2 specific. Clones that contracted from day 15 to 85 showed balanced CD4/CD8 phenotypes, whereas a second wave of clones that expanded from day 15 to 37 leaned towards CD4+.

The CDR3 spans 15 residues, from the cysteine through the phenylalanine. Only CDR3 DNA is held: 45 bases, read in frame from base 1. The germline V gene encodes CDR1 SGHVS and CDR2 FNYEAQ. V lost 0 bases and J lost 0 bases; the stretch between them is 5 bases long. TCRdb shows the sequencer as Illumina NovaSeq 6000. cDNA libraries for TCRalpha and TCRbeta were prepared by 5'RACE using constant-segment primers, with sample barcodes and unique molecular identifiers added. Trizol reagent was used to extract RNA from every sample. Amplification of the libraries took two PCR steps, and the second step added a second sample barcode plus Illumina TruSeq adapters. Sequencing of libraries was performed on an Illumina NovaSeq with 2 x 150 bp paired-end reads. From the authors' description of their analysis: The reads were demultiplexed and collapsed into UMI-guided consensus sequences using migec v1.2.7. Using mixcr v2.1.11, UMI consensuses were aligned to TRA and TRB V and J templates and then assembled into clonotypes. Clonotypes were classified as expanded or contracted when called significant by both edgeR and NoisET, with noise models trained on biological replicates. For edgeR calls, a false discovery rate-adjusted p below 0.01 and a log2 fold-change threshold of 1 were applied. As an exploratory analysis of dynamics, max-normalized trajectories of the 1000 most abundant clonotypes were examined by PCA with hierarchical clustering. Separately sequenced CD4+ and CD8+ repertoires were used to assign the CD4 or CD8 phenotype of responding clones. TCRdb trimmed the raw reads at Q25, called clones with MiXCR and kept productive beta chains. Records with the same CDR3 protein are collapsed into one entry carrying the most frequent genes and DNA. Here the V and J calls rest on TCRdb's processing, not on the authors' analysis. This sample holds a few hundred thousand distinct CDR3 sequences; 25% to 30% were observed only once. The ten largest clones take up roughly 13% of the sample.

PBMCs were isolated by Ficoll-Paque density gradient centrifugation. The sequence was collected from an adult woman who had mild COVID-19 (a few samples of this study predate the infection). The sample titles of this study are shuffled in the database, so cell type and time point are left out; the donor was told from shared clones. The sequence joins TRBV7-6 to TRBJ2-2, with the D gene not confidently named. Sequencing input: PBMCs or a T cell subset sorted from them (not recorded which). The CDR3 corresponds to CASSLAGSNTGELFF. At the DNA level, the sequence is TGTGCCAGCAGCTTAGCGGGGTCGAACACCGGGGAGCTGTTTTTT. The CDR3, completed at both ends by the reference TRBV7-6 and TRBJ2-2 genes, gives the full variable domain GAGVSQSPRYKVTKRGQDVALRCDPISGHVSLYWYRQALGQGPEFLTYFNYEAQQDKSGLPNDRFSAERPEGSISTLTIQRTEQRDSAMYRCASSLAGSNTGELFFGEGSRLTVL.